This T cell receptor (beta chain) was obtained from a study of T cell changes during pregnancy in multiple sclerosis. TCRdb keeps only in-frame clones here, not all; method: immunoSEQ multiplex PCR. In the table there are 36,000 or so clones, around 92% of which are singletons. CDR1 and CDR2 from the germline V gene are MDHEN and SYDVKM. The CDR3 is 18 residues long. Trimming removed 3 bases from V and 5 bases from J, with 22 bases in between. The source is a female donor with multiple sclerosis, enrolled in a pregnancy study. The material sequenced was PBMCs (not recorded whether the cells were cultured). The rearrangement links TRBV28 to TRBJ1-4, with TRBD1 as a possible D gene (6 bases). As DNA, the CDR3 is TGTGCCAGCAGTTTTTTACGGGACACGAGGGTTGAGAATGAAAAACTGTTTTTT. Protein: CASSFLRDTRVENEKLFF.